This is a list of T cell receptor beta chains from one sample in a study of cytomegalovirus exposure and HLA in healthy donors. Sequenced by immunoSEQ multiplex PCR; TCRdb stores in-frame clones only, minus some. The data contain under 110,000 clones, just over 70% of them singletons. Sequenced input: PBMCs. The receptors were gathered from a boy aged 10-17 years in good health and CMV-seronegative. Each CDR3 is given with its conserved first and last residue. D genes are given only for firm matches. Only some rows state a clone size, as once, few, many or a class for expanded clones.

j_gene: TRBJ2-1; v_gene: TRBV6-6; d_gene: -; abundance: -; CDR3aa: CASSYSNPDEQFF; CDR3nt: TGTGCCAGCAGTTACTCGAATCCGGATGAGCAGTTCTTC
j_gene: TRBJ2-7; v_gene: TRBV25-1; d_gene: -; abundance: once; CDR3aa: CASSEAGNTYEQYF; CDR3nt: TGTGCCAGCAGTGAAGCCGGGAACACTTACGAGCAGTACTTC
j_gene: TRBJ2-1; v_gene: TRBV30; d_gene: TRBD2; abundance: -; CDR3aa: CAWREEAGIGFF; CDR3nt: TGTGCCTGGAGAGAGGAAGCGGGGATTGGGTTCTTC
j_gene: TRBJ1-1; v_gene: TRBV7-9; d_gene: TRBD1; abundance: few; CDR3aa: CASSATGGKRDTEAFF; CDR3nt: TGTGCCAGCAGCGCCACAGGGGGTAAAAGGGACACTGAAGCTTTCTTT
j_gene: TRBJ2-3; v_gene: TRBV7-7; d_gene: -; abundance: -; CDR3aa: CASSLEGWGDTQYF; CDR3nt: TGTGCCAGCAGCTTAGAGGGGTGGGGAGATACGCAGTATTTT
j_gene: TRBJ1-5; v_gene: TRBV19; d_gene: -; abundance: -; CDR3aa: CASSLTEYQPQHF; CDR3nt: TGTGCCAGTAGTTTGACAGAGTATCAGCCCCAGCATTTT
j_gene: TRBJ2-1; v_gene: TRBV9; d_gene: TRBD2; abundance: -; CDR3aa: CASSVDGLAGGPYNEQFF; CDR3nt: TGTGCCAGCAGCGTAGATGGACTAGCGGGGGGACCCTACAATGAGCAGTTCTTC
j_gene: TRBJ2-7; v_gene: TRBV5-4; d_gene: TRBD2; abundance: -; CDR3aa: CASSFNSGGPREQYF; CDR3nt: TGTGCCAGCAGCTTTAATTCGGGAGGGCCGAGGGAGCAGTACTTC
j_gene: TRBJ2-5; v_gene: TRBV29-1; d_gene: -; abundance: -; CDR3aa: CSVPRQAQETQYF; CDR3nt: TGCAGCGTTCCCAGACAAGCTCAAGAGACCCAGTACTTC
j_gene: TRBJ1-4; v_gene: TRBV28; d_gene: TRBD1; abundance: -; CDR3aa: CASRYQGATNEKLFF; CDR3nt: TGTGCCAGCAGATACCAGGGGGCGACTAATGAAAAACTGTTTTTT
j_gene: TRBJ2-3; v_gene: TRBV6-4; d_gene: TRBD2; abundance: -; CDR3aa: CASSESGISSTDTQYF; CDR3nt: TGTGCCAGCAGTGAAAGCGGGATATCTAGCACAGATACGCAGTATTTT
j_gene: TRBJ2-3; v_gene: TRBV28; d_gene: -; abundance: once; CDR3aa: CASQGYGGTDTQYF; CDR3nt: TGTGCCAGCCAAGGGTACGGGGGTACAGATACGCAGTATTTT
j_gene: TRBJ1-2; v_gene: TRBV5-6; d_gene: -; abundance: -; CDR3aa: CASSLAGQNYGYTF; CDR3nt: TGTGCCAGCAGCTTGGCAGGACAGAACTATGGCTACACCTTC
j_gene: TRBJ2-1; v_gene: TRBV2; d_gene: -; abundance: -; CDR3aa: CARRGSSYNEQFF; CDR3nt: TGTGCCAGACGAGGAAGCTCCTACAATGAGCAGTTCTTC
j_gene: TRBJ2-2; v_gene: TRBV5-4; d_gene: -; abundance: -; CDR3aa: CASTGGPLTAGELFF; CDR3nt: TGTGCCAGCACCGGGGGGCCTCTAACGGCCGGGGAGCTGTTTTTT
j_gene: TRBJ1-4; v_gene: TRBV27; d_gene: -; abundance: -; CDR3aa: CASSNRVGAFEKLFF; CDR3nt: TGTGCCAGCAGTAACCGTGTGGGGGCTTTCGAAAAACTGTTTTTT
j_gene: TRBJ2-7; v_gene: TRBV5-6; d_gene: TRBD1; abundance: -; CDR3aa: CASSLGYGQGVAEQYF; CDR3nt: TGTGCCAGCAGCTTGGGGTATGGACAGGGGGTCGCCGAGCAGTACTTC
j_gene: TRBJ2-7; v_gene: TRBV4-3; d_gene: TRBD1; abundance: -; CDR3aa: CASSPILRQGGDEQYF; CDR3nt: TGCGCCAGCAGCCCCATCCTCCGACAGGGGGGGGACGAGCAGTACTTC
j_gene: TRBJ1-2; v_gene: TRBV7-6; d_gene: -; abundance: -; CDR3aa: CASSLGPSYGYTF; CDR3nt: TGTGCCAGCAGCTTAGGTCCCAGCTATGGCTACACCTTC
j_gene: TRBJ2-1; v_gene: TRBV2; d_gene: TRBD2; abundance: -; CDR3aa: CASRGVASYNEQFF; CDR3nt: TGTGCCAGCCGGGGGGTGGCTTCCTACAATGAGCAGTTCTTC
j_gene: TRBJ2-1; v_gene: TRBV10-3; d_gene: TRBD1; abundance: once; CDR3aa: CAINEKTGDRVLHDPLNEQFF; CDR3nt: TGTGCCATAAATGAAAAAACCGGGGACAGAGTACTTCATGACCCCTTGAATGAGCAGTTCTTC
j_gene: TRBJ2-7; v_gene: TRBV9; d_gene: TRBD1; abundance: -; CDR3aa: CASSAGTVYEQYF; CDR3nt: TGTGCCAGCAGCGCGGGGACAGTCTACGAGCAGTACTTC
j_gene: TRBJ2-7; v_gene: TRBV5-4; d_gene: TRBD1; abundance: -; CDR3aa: CASSIRGGRTYEQYF; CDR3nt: TGTGCCAGCAGCATTAGAGGGGGCAGGACCTACGAGCAGTACTTC
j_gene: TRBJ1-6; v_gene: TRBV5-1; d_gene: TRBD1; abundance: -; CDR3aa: CASSYRTGGSSYNSPLHF; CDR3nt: TGCGCCAGCAGCTACCGGACAGGAGGGAGCTCCTATAATTCACCCCTCCACTTT
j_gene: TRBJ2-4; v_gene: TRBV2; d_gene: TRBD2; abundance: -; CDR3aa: CASRVGLAGVKNIQYF; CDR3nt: TGTGCCAGCAGGGTTGGACTAGCGGGAGTCAAAAACATTCAGTACTTC
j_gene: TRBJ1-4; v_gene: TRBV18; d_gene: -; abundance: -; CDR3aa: CASSPRTDSNEKLFF; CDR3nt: TGTGCCAGCTCACCACGGACAGATTCTAATGAAAAACTGTTTTTT
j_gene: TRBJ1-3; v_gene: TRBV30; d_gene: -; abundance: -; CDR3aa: CAWSVGPGRRNTIYF; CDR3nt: TGTGCCTGGAGTGTAGGTCCAGGGAGGCGAAACACCATATATTTT
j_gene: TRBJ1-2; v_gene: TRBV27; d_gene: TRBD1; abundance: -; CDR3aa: CASSHSVGQLYGYTF; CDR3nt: TGTGCCAGCAGTCACTCGGTGGGACAGCTCTATGGCTACACCTTC
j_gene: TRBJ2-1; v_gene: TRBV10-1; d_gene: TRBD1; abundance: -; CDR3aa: CASSERGTGWYNEQFF; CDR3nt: TGCGCCAGCAGTGAGCGGGGGACAGGGTGGTACAATGAGCAGTTCTTC
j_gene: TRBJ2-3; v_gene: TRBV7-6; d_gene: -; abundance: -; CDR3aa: CASSLGAGGNTDTQYF; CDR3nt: TGTGCCAGCAGCTTAGGTGCGGGTGGAAACACAGATACGCAGTATTTT
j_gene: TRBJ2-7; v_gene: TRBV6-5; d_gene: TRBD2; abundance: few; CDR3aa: CASSRGGGYEQYF; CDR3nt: TGTGCCAGCAGCCGTGGGGGGGGCTACGAGCAGTACTTC
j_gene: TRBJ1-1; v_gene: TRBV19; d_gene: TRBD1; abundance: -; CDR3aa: CASGGQGADSTEAFF; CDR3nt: TGTGCCAGTGGGGGACAGGGGGCTGACTCCACTGAAGCTTTCTTT
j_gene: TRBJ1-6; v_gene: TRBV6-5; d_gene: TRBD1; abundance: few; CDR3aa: CASRQGYSPLHF; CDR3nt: TGTGCCAGTCGACAGGGGTACTCACCCCTCCACTTT
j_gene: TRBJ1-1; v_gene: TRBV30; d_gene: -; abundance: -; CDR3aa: CAWSRQGLTEAFF; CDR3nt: TGTGCCTGGAGCCGGCAGGGGTTGACTGAAGCTTTCTTT
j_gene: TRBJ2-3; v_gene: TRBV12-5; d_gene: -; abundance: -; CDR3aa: CASGYGSTDTQYF; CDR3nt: TGTGCTAGTGGTTACGGGAGCACAGATACGCAGTATTTT
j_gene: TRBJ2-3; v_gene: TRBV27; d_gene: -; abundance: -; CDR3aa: CASNWPRGGSDTQYF; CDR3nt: TGTGCCAGCAACTGGCCCAGGGGAGGGTCAGATACGCAGTATTTT
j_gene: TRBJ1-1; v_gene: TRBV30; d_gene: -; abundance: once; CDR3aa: CAWSVRGNTEAFF; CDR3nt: TGTGCCTGGAGTGTACGGGGGAACACTGAAGCTTTCTTT
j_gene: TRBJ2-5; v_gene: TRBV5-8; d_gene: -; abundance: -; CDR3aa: CASLLTPTRTPKETQYF; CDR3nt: TGTGCCAGCCTATTAACTCCGACTCGGACACCGAAAGAGACCCAGTACTTC
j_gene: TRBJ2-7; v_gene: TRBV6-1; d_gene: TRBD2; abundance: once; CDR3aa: CASSGLAGKYEQYF; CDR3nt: TGTGCCAGCAGTGGACTAGCGGGAAAATACGAGCAGTACTTC
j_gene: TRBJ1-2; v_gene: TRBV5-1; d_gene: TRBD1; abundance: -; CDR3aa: CASKKGQGDYGYTF; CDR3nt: TGCGCCAGCAAAAAGGGGCAGGGGGACTATGGCTACACCTTC
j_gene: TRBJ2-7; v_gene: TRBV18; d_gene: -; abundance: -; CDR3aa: CASSTQGRGALYEQYF; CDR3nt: TGTGCCAGCTCAACACAGGGACGGGGGGCCCTCTACGAGCAGTACTTC
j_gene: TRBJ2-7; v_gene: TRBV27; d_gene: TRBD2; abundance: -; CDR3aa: CASSRQTSGRFVEQYF; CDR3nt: TGTGCCAGCAGTCGGCAGACTAGCGGGAGATTTGTCGAGCAGTACTTC
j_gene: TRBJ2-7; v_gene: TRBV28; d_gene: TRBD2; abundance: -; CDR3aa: CASSLASGDYYEQYF; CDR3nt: TGTGCCAGCAGTTTAGCTAGCGGTGACTACTACGAGCAGTACTTC
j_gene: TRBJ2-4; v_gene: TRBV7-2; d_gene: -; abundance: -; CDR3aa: CASSTQPGENIQYF; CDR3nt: TGTGCCAGCAGCACCCAACCGGGGGAAAACATTCAGTACTTC
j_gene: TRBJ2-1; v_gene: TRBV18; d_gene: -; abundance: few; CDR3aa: CASSPTDTYNEQFF; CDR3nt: TGTGCCAGCTCACCCACGGACACCTACAATGAGCAGTTCTTC
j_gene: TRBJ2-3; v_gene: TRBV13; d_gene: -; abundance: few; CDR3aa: CASSPRDTQYF; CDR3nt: TGTGCCAGCAGCCCCAGAGATACGCAGTATTTT
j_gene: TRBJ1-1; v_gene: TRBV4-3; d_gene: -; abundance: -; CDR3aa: CASSQDRGTEAFF; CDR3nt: TGCGCCAGCAGCCAAGACAGGGGCACTGAAGCTTTCTTT
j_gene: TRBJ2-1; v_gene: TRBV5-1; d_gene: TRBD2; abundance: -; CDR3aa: CASSPKIAGRNEQFF; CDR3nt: TGCGCCAGCAGCCCGAAGATAGCGGGTCGGAATGAGCAGTTCTTC
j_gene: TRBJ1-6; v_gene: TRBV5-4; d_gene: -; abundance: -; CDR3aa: CASSPEGSSYNSPLHF; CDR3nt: TGTGCCAGCAGCCCGGAGGGTAGCTCCTATAATTCACCCCTCCACTTT
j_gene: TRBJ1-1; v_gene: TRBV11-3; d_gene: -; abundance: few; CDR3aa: CASSLAGKTNTEAFF; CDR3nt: TGTGCCAGCAGCTTGGCAGGGAAGACGAACACTGAAGCTTTCTTT
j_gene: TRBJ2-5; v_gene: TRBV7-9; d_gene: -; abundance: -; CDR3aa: CASSSNRQSGETQYF; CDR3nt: TGTGCCAGCAGCTCGAATAGGCAGTCCGGGGAGACCCAGTACTTC
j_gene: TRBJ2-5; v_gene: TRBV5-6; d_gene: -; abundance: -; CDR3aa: CASSLRRSRGTQYF; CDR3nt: TGTGCCAGCAGCTTGAGGCGGTCCAGGGGGACCCAGTACTTC
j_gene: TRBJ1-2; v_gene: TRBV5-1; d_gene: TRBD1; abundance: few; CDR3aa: CASSLGTGVGYGYTF; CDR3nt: TGCGCCAGCAGCTTGGGAACAGGGGTTGGTTATGGCTACACCTTC
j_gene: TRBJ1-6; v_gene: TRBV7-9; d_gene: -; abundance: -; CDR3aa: CASSLDGHLNSPLHF; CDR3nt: TGTGCCAGCAGCTTAGATGGACACCTTAATTCACCCCTCCACTTT
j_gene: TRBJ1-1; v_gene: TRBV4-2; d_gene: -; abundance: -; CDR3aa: CASSQTGGRDTEAFF; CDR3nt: TGTGCCAGCAGCCAGACCGGCGGGAGGGACACTGAAGCTTTCTTT
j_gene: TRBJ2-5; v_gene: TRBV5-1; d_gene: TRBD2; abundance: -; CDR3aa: CASSLGLAGGETQYF; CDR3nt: TGCGCCAGCAGCTTGGGGCTAGCGGGAGGGGAGACCCAGTACTTC
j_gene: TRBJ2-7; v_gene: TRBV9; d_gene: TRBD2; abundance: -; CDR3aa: CASSVASSGRYEQYF; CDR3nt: TGTGCCAGCAGCGTAGCGTCTAGCGGGAGGTACGAGCAGTACTTC
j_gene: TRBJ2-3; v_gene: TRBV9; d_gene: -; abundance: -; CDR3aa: CASSPPTFTDTQYF; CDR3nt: TGTGCCAGCAGCCCCCCGACTTTCACAGATACGCAGTATTTT
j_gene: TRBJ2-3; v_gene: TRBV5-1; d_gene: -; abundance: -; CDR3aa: CASSLALAGTDTQYF; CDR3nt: TGCGCCAGCAGCTTGGCGTTAGCGGGCACAGATACGCAGTATTTT
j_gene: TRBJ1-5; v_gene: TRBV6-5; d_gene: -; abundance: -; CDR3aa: CASRHSNQPQHF; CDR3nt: TGTGCCAGCAGACATTCTAATCAGCCCCAGCATTTT